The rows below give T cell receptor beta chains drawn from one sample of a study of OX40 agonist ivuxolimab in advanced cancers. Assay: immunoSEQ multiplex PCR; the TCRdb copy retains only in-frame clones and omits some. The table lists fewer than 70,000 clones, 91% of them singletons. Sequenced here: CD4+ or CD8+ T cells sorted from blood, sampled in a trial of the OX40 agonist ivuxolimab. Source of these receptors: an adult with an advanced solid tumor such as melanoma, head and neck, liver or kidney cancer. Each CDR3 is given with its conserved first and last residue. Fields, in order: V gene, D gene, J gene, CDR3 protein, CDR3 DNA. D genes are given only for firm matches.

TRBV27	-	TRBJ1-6	CASSYEVYNSPLHF	TGTGCCAGCAGTTACGAGGTGTATAATTCACCCCTCCACTTT
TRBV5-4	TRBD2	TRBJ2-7	CASSDRTSGRWEQYF	TGTGCCAGCAGCGACCGGACTAGCGGGAGGTGGGAGCAGTACTTC
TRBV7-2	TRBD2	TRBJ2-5	CASSSGRAPQETQYF	TGTGCCAGCAGCTCCGGGAGGGCCCCGCAAGAGACCCAGTACTTC
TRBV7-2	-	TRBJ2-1	CASSSQYNEQFF	TGTGCCAGCAGCTCCCAATACAATGAGCAGTTCTTC
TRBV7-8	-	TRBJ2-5	CASSLGGSLKETQYF	TGTGCCAGCAGCTTAGGGGGATCCCTCAAGGAGACCCAGTACTTC
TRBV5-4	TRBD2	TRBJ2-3	CASSPQGLAGEGTDTQYF	TGTGCCAGCAGCCCTCAGGGACTAGCGGGAGAGGGGACAGATACGCAGTATTTT
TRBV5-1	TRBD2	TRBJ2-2	CASFTTSGAGELFF	TGCGCCAGCTTTACGACTAGCGGCGCCGGGGAGCTGTTTTTT
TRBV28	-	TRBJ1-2	CASSSDSINYGYTF	TGTGCCAGCAGTTCGGACAGCATAAACTATGGCTACACCTTC
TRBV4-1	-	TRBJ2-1	CASSQRHEQFF	TGCGCCAGCAGCCAGCGCCATGAGCAGTTCTTC
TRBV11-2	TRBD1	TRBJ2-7	CASSSRRQGGSYEQYF	TGTGCCAGCAGCTCACGACGACAGGGGGGATCCTACGAGCAGTACTTC
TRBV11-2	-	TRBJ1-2	CASSLGVYGYTF	TGTGCCAGCAGCCTGGGAGTCTATGGCTACACCTTC
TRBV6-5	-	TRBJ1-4	CASSSVINRANEKLFF	TGTGCCAGCAGTTCGGTCATAAACAGGGCTAATGAAAAACTGTTTTTT
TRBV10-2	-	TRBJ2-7	CASHERARGTYEQYF	TGCGCCAGCCACGAGCGTGCGCGGGGCACCTACGAGCAGTACTTC
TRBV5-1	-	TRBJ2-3	CASSLGLGDTQYF	TGCGCCAGCAGCTTGGGCCTGGGAGATACGCAGTATTTT
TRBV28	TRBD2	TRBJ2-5	CASSPLSGRKETQYF	TGTGCCAGCAGTCCTCTTAGCGGGAGAAAAGAGACCCAGTACTTC
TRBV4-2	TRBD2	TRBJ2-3	CASSLRGTSRTDTQYF	TGTGCCAGCAGCCTCCGAGGGACTAGCAGAACAGATACGCAGTATTTT
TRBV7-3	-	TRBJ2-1	CASSSPAGGIHEQFF	TGTGCCAGCAGCTCCCCGGCGGGCGGGATTCATGAGCAGTTCTTC
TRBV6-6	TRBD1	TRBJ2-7	CASSGQGPRRDEQYF	TGTGCCAGCAGCGGACAGGGGCCACGGCGGGACGAGCAGTACTTC